This T cell receptor (beta chain) was obtained from a study of OX40 agonist ivuxolimab in advanced cancers. TCRdb's table, derived via immunoSEQ multiplex PCR, lists solely in-frame clones and lacks some. The data show 80,000 to 95,000 clones, with about 88% seen just once and 0.72% held by the top ten. Baseline, cycle 4 day 1, and cycle 7 day 1 were the blood sampling points. V was shortened by 4 bases and J by 8 bases, with 15 bases between the two germline ends. This CDR3 has 14 amino acids. Per germline, CDR1 MGHRA and CDR2 YSYEKL. This clone has only one observation. The sequences come from CD4+ or CD8+ T cells sorted from blood, collected in a trial of the OX40 agonist ivuxolimab. The clonotype was recovered from an adult with an advanced solid tumor such as melanoma, head and neck, liver or kidney cancer. The V call is TRBV4-1, the J call TRBJ2-1, with D possibly TRBD2 on 5 matching bases. Here the CDR3 DNA reads TGCGCCAGCAGCCCACGGGCCCTTAGCGATGAGCAGTTCTTC. Its protein is CASSPRALSDEQFF.